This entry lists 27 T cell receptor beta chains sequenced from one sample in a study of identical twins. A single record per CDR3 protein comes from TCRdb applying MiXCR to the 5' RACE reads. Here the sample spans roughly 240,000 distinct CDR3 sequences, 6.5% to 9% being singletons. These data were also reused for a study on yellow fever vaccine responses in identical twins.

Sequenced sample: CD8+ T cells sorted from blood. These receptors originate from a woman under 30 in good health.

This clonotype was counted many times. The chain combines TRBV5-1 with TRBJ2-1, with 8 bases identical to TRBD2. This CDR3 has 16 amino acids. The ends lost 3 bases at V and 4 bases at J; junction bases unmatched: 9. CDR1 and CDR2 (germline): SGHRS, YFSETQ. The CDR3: CASSSLGAGVYNEQFF. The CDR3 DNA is TGCGCCAGCAGCTCCCTGGGAGCGGGAGTGTACAATGAGCAGTTCTTC.

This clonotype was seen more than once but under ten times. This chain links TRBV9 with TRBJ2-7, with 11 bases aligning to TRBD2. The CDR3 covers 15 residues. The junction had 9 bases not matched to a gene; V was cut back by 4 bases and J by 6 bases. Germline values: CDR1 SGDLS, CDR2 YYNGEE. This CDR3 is CASSKTSGVLGEQYF. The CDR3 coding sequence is TGTGCCAGCAGCAAGACTAGCGGGGTTTTGGGCGAGCAGTACTTC.

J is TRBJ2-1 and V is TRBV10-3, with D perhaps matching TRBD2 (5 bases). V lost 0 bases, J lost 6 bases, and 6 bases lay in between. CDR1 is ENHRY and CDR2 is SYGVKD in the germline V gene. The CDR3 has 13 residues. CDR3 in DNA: TGTGCCATCAGTGAGTCGGAGGTCAATGAGCAGTTCTTC. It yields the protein CAISESEVNEQFF.

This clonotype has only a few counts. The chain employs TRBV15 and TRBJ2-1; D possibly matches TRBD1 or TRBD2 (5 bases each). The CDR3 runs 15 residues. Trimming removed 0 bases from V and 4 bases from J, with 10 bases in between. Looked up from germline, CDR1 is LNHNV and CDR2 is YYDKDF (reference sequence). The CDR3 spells CATSRDGGLYNEQFF. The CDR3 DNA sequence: TGTGCCACCAGCAGAGATGGGGGTCTGTACAATGAGCAGTTCTTC.

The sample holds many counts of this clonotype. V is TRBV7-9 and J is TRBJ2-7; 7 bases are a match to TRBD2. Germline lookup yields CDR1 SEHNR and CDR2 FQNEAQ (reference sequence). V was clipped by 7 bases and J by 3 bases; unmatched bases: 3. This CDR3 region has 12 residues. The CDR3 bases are TGTGCCAGCACCGTAGCGGGCTACGAGCAGTACTTC. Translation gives CASTVAGYEQYF. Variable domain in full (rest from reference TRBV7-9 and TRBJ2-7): DTGVSQNPRHKITKRGQNVTFRCDPISEHNRLYWYRQTLGQGPEFLTYFQNEAQLEKSRLLSDRFSAERPKGSFSTLEIQRTEQGDSAMYLCASTVAGYEQYFGPGTRLTVT.

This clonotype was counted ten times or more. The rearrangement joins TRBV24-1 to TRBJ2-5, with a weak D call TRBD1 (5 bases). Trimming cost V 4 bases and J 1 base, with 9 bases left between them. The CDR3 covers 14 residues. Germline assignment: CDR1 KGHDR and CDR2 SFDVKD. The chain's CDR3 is CATSEPDTQETQYF. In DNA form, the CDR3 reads TGTGCCACCAGTGAACCGGACACCCAAGAGACCCAGTACTTC.

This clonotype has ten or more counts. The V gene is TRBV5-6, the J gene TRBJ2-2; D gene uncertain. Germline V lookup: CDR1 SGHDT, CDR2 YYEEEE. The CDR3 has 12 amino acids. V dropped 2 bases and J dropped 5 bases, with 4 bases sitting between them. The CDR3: CASSFITGELFF. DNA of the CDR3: TGTGCCAGCAGCTTTATTACCGGGGAGCTGTTTTTT.

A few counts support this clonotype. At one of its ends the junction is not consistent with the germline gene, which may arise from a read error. The CDR3 loop is CASGVGAGELFF. CDR3 nucleotide sequence: TGTGCCAGCGGCGTCGGAGCCGGGGAGCTGTTTTTT. J is TRBJ2-2 and V is TRBV9; D gene uncertain. Germline assignment: CDR1 SGDLS and CDR2 YYNGEE. This CDR3 is built from 12 residues.

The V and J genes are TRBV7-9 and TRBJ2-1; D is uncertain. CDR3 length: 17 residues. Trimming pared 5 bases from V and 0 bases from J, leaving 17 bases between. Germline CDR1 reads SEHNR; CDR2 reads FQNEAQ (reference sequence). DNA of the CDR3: TGTGCCAGCAGCCTCCTTCGGGCTCCCAGCTCCTACAATGAGCAGTTCTTC. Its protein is CASSLLRAPSSYNEQFF. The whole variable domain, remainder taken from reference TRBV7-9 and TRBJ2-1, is DTGVSQNPRHKITKRGQNVTFRCDPISEHNRLYWYRQTLGQGPEFLTYFQNEAQLEKSRLLSDRFSAERPKGSFSTLEIQRTEQGDSAMYLCASSLLRAPSSYNEQFFGPGTRLTVL.

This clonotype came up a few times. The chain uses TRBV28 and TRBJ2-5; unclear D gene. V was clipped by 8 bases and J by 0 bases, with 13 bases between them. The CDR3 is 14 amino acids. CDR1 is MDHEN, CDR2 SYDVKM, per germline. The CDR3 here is CASGPLGNQETQYF. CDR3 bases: TGTGCCAGCGGACCTTTGGGGAACCAAGAGACCCAGTACTTC.

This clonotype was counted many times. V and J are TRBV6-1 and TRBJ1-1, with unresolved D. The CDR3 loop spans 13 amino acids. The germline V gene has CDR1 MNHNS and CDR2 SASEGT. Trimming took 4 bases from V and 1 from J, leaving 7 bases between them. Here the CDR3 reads CASSGTENTEAFF. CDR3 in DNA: TGTGCCAGCAGTGGGACGGAGAACACTGAAGCTTTCTTT.

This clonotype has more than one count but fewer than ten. The DNA for the CDR3 is TGTGCCAGCAGCTGGGACGGCAGACCGAACACTGAAGCTTTCTTT. Translating gives CASSWDGRPNTEAFF. V is TRBV5-6 and J is TRBJ1-1; tentatively, D is TRBD1 (5 bases). Germline assignment: CDR1 SGHDT and CDR2 YYEEEE. Deletions cut 3 bases from V and 1 base from J, with 13 bases between. CDR3 length equals 15 residues.

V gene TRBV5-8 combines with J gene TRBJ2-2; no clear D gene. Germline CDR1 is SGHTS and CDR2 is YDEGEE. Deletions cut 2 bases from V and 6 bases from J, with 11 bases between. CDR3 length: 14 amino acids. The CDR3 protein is CASSFGGGAGELFF. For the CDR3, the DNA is TGTGCCAGCAGCTTCGGTGGTGGGGCCGGGGAGCTGTTTTTT. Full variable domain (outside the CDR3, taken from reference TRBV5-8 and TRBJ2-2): EAGVTQSPTHLIKTRGQQATLRCSPISGHTSVYWYQQALGLGLQFLLWYDEGEERNRGNFPPRFSGRQFPNYSSELNVNALELEDSALYLCASSFGGGAGELFFGEGSRLTVL.

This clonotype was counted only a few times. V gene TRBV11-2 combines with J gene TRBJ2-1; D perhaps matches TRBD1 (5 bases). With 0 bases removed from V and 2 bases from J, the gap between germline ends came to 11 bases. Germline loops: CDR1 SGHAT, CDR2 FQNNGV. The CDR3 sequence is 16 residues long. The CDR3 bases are TGTGCCAGCAGCTTAGATGGGGCCCTACCCTACAATGAGCAGTTCTTC. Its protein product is CASSLDGALPYNEQFF.

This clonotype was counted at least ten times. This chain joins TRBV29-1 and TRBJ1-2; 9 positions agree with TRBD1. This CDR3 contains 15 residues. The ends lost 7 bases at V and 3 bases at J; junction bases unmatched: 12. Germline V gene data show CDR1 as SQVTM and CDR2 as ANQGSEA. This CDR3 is CSGYGTGKLDYGYTF. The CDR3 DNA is TGCAGCGGGTACGGGACAGGGAAACTTGACTATGGCTACACCTTC.

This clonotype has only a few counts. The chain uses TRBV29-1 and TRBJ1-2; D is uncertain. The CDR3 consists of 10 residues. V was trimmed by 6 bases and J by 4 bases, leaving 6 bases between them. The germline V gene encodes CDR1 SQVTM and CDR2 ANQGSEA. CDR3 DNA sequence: TGCAGCGTAACCAGCTATGGCTACACCTTC. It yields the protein CSVTSYGYTF.

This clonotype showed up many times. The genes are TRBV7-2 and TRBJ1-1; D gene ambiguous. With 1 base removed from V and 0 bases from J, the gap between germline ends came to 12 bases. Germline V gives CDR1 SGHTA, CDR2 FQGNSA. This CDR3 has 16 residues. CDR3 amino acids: CASSLDPLQLNTEAFF. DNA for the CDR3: TGTGCCAGCAGCTTAGACCCACTCCAGTTGAACACTGAAGCTTTCTTT.

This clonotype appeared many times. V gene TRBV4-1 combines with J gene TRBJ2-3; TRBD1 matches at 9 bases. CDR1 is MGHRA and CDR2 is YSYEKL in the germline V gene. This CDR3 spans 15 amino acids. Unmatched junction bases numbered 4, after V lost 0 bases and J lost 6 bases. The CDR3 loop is CASSQEDRGTDTQYF. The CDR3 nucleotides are TGCGCCAGCAGCCAAGAGGACAGGGGAACGGATACGCAGTATTTT.

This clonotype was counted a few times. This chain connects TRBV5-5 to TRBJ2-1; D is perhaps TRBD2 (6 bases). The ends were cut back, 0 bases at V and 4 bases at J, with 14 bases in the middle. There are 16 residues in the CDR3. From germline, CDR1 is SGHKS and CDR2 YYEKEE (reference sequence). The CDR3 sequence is CASSLAGGEGYNEQFF. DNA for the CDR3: TGTGCCAGCAGCTTGGCCGGGGGAGAGGGATACAATGAGCAGTTCTTC.

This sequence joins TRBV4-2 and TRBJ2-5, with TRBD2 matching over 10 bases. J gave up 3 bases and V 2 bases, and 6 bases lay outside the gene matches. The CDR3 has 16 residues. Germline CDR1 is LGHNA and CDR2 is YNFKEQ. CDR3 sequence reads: CASSQISGGAEETQYF. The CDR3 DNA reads TGTGCCAGCAGCCAAATCAGCGGGGGGGCCGAAGAGACCCAGTACTTC.

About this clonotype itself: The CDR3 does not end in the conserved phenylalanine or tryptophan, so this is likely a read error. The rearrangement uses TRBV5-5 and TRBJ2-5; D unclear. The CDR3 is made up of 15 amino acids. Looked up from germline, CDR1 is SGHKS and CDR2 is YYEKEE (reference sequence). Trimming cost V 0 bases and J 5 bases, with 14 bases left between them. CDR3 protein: CASSLVVPPHETQYL. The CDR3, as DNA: TGTGCCAGCAGCTTGGTTGTTCCTCCCCACGAGACCCAGTACCTC.

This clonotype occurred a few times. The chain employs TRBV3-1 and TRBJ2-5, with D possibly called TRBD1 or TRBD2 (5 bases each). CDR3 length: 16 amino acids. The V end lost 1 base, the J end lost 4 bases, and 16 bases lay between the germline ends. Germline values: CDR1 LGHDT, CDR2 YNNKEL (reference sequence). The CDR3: CASSQARDGILETQYF. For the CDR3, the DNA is TGTGCCAGCAGCCAAGCTAGGGACGGCATTTTAGAGACCCAGTACTTC.

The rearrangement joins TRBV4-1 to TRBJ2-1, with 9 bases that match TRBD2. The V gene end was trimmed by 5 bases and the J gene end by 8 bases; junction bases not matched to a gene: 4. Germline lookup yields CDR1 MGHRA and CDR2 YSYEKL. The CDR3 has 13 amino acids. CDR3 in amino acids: CASSETSGYEQFF. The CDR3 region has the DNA TGCGCCAGCAGCGAGACTAGCGGTTATGAGCAGTTCTTC.

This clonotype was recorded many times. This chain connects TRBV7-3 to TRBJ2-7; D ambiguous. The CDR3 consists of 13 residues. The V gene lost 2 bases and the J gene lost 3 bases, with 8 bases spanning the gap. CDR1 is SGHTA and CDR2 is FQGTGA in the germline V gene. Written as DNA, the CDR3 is TGTGCCAGCAGCTTATGGTCCAACTACGAGCAGTACTTC. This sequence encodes CASSLWSNYEQYF.

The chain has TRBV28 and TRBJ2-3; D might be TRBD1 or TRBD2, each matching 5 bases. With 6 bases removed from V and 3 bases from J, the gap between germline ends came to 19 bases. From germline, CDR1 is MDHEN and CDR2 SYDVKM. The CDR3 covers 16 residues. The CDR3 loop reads CASRSLLGDLTDTQYF. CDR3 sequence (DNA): TGTGCCAGCAGATCTTTGCTAGGGGACCTTACAGATACGCAGTATTTT.

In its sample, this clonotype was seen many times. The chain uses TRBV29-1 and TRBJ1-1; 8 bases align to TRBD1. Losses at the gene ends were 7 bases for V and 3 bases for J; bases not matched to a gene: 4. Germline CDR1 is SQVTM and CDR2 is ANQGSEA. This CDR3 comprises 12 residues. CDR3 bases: TGCAGCGCAGGGACAGGCGACACTGAAGCTTTCTTT. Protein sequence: CSAGTGDTEAFF.

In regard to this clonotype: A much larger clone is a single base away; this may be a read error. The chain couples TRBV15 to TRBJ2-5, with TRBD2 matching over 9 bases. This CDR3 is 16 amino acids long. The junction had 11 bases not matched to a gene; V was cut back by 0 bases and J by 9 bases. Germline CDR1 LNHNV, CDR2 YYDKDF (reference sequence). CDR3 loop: CATSRDGGTSWESQYF. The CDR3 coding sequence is TGTGCCACCAGCAGAGATGGAGGGACTAGCTGGGAGTCCCAGTACTTC.